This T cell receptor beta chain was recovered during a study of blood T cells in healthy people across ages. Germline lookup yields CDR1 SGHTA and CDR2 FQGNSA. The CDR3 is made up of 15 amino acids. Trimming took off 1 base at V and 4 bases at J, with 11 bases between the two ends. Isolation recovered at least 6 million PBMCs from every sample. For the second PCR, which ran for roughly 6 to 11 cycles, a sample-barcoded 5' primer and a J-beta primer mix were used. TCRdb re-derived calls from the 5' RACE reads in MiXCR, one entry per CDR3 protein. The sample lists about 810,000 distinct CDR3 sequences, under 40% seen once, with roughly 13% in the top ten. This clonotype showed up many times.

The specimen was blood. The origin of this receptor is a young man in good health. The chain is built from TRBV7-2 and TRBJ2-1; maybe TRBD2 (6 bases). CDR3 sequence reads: CASSLGGGFYNEQFF. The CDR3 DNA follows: TGTGCCAGCAGCTTAGGTGGGGGGTTTTACAATGAGCAGTTCTTC.